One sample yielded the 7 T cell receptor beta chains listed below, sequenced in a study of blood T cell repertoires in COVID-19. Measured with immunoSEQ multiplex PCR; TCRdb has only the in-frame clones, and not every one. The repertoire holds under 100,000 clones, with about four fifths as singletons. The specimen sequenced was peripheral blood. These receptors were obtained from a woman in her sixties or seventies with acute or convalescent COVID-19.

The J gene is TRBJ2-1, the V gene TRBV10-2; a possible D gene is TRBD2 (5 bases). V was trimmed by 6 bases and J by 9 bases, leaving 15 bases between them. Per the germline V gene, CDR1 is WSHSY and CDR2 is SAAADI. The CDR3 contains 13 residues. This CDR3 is CASSLPGYGEQFF. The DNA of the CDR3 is TGCGCCAGCAGCCTGCCGGGATACGGTGAGCAGTTCTTC.

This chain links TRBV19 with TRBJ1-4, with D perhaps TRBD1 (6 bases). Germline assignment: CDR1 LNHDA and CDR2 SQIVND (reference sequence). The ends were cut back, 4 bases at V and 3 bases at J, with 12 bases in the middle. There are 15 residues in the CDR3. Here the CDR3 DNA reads TGTGCCAGTAGTAACCAGGGGAGCCCTAATGAAAAACTGTTTTTT. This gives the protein CASSNQGSPNEKLFF.

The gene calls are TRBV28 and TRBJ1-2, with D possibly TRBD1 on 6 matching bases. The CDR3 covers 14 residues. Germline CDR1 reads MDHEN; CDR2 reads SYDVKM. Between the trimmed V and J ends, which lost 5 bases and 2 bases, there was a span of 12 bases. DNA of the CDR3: TGTGCCAGCAGTATCAATACAGGGAACTATGGCTACACCTTC. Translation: CASSINTGNYGYTF.

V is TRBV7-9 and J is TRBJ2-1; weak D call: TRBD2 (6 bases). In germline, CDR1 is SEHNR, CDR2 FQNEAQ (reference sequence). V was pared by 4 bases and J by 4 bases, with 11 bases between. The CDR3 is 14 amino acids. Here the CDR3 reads CASSSGGSYNEQFF. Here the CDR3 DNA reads TGTGCCAGCAGCTCCGGGGGTTCGTACAATGAGCAGTTCTTC.

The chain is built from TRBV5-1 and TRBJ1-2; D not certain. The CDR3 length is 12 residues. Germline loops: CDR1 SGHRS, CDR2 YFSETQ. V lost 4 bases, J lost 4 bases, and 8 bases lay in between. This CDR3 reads CASSETGYGYTF. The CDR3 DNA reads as TGCGCCAGCAGCGAGACGGGCTATGGCTACACCTTC.

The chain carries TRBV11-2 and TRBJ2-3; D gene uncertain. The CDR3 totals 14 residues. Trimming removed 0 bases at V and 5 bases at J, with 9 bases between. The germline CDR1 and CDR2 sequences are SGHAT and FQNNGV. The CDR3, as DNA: TGTGCCAGCAGCTTAGACGTCTTACAAGATACGCAGTATTTT. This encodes CASSLDVLQDTQYF.

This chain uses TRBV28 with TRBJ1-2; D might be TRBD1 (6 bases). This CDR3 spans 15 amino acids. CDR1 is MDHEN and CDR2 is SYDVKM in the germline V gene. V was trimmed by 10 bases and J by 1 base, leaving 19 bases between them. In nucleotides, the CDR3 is TGTGCCACCCACACCCGGGACAACGATAACTATGGCTACACCTTC. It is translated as CATHTRDNDNYGYTF.